The next 24 T cell receptor beta chains were all read from a single sample in a study of OX40 agonist ivuxolimab in advanced cancers. Assay: immunoSEQ multiplex PCR; the TCRdb copy retains only in-frame clones and omits some. The sample includes about 98,000 clones, roughly 89% seen only once; the top ten take roughly 0.5%. Sequenced here: CD4+ or CD8+ T cells sorted from blood, sampled in a trial of the OX40 agonist ivuxolimab. The receptors were gathered from an adult with an advanced solid tumor such as melanoma, head and neck, liver or kidney cancer.

The CDR3 bases are TGTGCCAGCAGTGTCACTAGTGGTTTTGGAGGGGAGCTGTTTTTT. It is translated as CASSVTSGFGGELFF. The rearrangement uses TRBV27 and TRBJ2-2; the D gene is possibly TRBD2 (5 bases). This CDR3 has 15 amino acids. V shed 5 bases and J shed 8 bases, with 18 bases lying between them. Germline lookup yields CDR1 MNHEY and CDR2 SMNVEV (reference sequence).

The chain carries TRBV25-1 and TRBJ2-1, with D perhaps TRBD1 or TRBD2 (5 bases each). This CDR3 comprises 15 residues. Germline assignment: CDR1 MGHDK and CDR2 SYGVNS. The germline V and J ends were trimmed by 5 bases and 7 bases, with 18 bases remaining between them. This CDR3 reads CASSHIRGAENEQFF. The DNA of the CDR3 is TGTGCCAGCAGTCATATCCGGGGCGCGGAGAATGAGCAGTTCTTC.

The rearrangement joins TRBV7-3 to TRBJ1-1; D call uncertain. The germline V gene encodes CDR1 SGHTA and CDR2 FQGTGA. This CDR3 is built from 15 residues. V lost 5 bases and J 7 bases, leaving 20 bases between the germline ends. CDR3 amino acids: CASSPRLGGRSEAFF. CDR3 DNA: TGTGCCAGCAGCCCCCGTCTAGGAGGGAGGAGTGAAGCTTTCTTT.

The J gene is TRBJ1-5, the V gene TRBV12-5; a weak D match, TRBD1 (5 bases). Germline values: CDR1 LGHNT, CDR2 FRNRAP. The CDR3 has 14 residues. V was shortened by 3 bases and J by 2 bases, with 8 bases between the two germline ends. The CDR3 here is CASGFDSRNQPQHF. CDR3 coding DNA: TGTGCTAGTGGTTTTGACAGTCGCAATCAGCCCCAGCATTTT.

The chain employs TRBV27 and TRBJ2-1; 9 bases are shared with TRBD1. The ends lost 10 bases at V and 3 bases at J; junction bases unmatched: 7. Germline loops: CDR1 MNHEY, CDR2 SMNVEV (reference sequence). The CDR3 covers 14 residues. CDR3 amino acids: CATNPGQGYNEQFF. The CDR3 DNA sequence: TGTGCCACCAACCCGGGACAGGGCTACAATGAGCAGTTCTTC.

This clone was recorded only once. The V and J genes are TRBV5-1 and TRBJ2-2; D possibly uses TRBD1 or TRBD2 (6 bases each). Germline lookup yields CDR1 SGHRS and CDR2 YFSETQ. The CDR3 is 17 amino acids. Trimming took 4 bases from V and 3 from J, leaving 19 bases between them. For the CDR3, the DNA is TGCGCCAGCAGCCGGACTGGTGGGGGGCGCGACACCGGGGAGCTGTTTTTT. Translating gives CASSRTGGGRDTGELFF. The entire variable domain, with the rest obtained from reference TRBV5-1 and TRBJ2-2, is as follows: KAGVTQTPRYLIKTRGQQVTLSCSPISGHRSVSWYQQTPGQGLQFLFEYFSETQRNKGNFPGRFSGRQFSNSRSEMNVSTLELGDSALYLCASSRTGGGRDTGELFFGEGSRLTVL.

The chain is built from TRBV7-8 and TRBJ1-5; D not resolved. CDR1 is SGHVS, CDR2 FQNEAQ, per germline. The CDR3 is 14 residues long. With 1 base removed from V and 4 bases from J, the gap between germline ends came to 8 bases. CDR3 DNA sequence: TGTGCCAGCAGCTTAGATCCGACAAATCAGCCCCAGCATTTT. Its protein product is CASSLDPTNQPQHF. Supplemented by reference TRBV7-8 and TRBJ1-5, the full variable domain reads GAGVSQSPRYKVAKRGQDVALRCDPISGHVSLFWYQQALGQGPEFLTYFQNEAQLDKSGLPSDRFFAERPEGSVSTLKIQRTQQEDSAVYLCASSLDPTNQPQHFGDGTRLSIL.

The chain recombines TRBV5-4 with TRBJ2-3; 8 nucleotides align to TRBD2. From germline, CDR1 is SGHNT and CDR2 YYREEE (reference sequence). Trimming removed 5 bases from V and 3 bases from J; junction bases left unmatched: 5. The CDR3 spans 14 residues. The CDR3 region has the DNA TGTGCCAGCAGGGGGTCGGGAGGGACAGATACGCAGTATTTT. It yields the protein CASRGSGGTDTQYF.

This CDR3 is CASSHFDDQPQHF. The CDR3 coding sequence is TGTGCCAGTAGCCATTTTGATGACCAGCCCCAGCATTTT. V usage is TRBV19 and J usage is TRBJ1-5, with D unresolved. Trimming removed 6 bases at V and 7 bases at J, with 13 bases between. Germline CDR1 LNHDA, CDR2 SQIVND (reference sequence). CDR3 length: 13 amino acids.

V gene TRBV10-3 combines with J gene TRBJ2-7; TRBD1 matches 8 bases. The CDR3 is made up of 14 amino acids. The junction had 5 bases not matched to a gene; V was cut back by 4 bases and J by 3 bases. Germline V gene data show CDR1 as ENHRY and CDR2 as SYGVKD. This CDR3 is CAISAIDRGYEQYF. For the CDR3, the DNA is TGTGCCATCAGTGCCATTGACAGGGGCTACGAGCAGTACTTC.

In regard to this clone: The junction does not match germline at one end; this may be a read error. At the DNA level, this CDR3 is encoded by other sequences in the same sample as well. The V and J genes are TRBV5-1 and TRBJ2-7; no clear D gene. This CDR3 spans 13 amino acids. Germline V gives CDR1 SGHRS, CDR2 YFSETQ. DNA of the CDR3: TGCGCCAGCAGCTTGGAAGGGAACTACGAACAGTACTTC. Translated, it gives CASSLEGNYEQYF. Full variable domain (remainder filled in from reference TRBV5-1 and TRBJ2-7): KAGVTQTPRYLIKTRGQQVTLSCSPISGHRSVSWYQQTPGQGLQFLFEYFSETQRNKGNFPGRFSGRQFSNSRSEMNVSTLELGDSALYLCASSLEGNYEQYFGPGTRLTVT.

The V and J genes are TRBV4-2 and TRBJ1-6; 8 nucleotides line up with TRBD1. The CDR3 extends over 15 amino acids. V trimming: 3 bases; J trimming: 5 bases; junction bases outside the gene matches: 3. Germline CDR1 and CDR2: LGHNA and YNFKEQ. CDR3 protein: CASSQLDRDNSPLHF. In nucleotides, the CDR3 is TGTGCCAGCAGCCAGTTGGACAGGGATAATTCACCCCTCCACTTT.

V is TRBV10-3 and J is TRBJ2-2; no clear D. Germline CDR1 ENHRY, CDR2 SYGVKD. The ends were cut back, 0 bases at V and 6 bases at J, with 5 bases in the middle. There are 13 residues in the CDR3. The DNA of the CDR3 is TGTGCCATCAGTGAGTCGGTCCCCGGGGAGCTGTTTTTT. Translated, it gives CAISESVPGELFF.

This clone turned up a few times. CDR3 sequence reads: CASTEAGYEQYF. The CDR3 DNA reads TGCGCCAGCACCGAAGCCGGTTACGAGCAGTACTTC. The chain combines TRBV5-1 with TRBJ2-7; D remains ambiguous. Germline V gene sequence: CDR1 SGHRS, CDR2 YFSETQ. V gave up 6 bases and J gave up 4 bases, with 11 bases separating them. This CDR3 region has 12 residues. The full variable domain, rest sourced from reference TRBV5-1 and TRBJ2-7, is KAGVTQTPRYLIKTRGQQVTLSCSPISGHRSVSWYQQTPGQGLQFLFEYFSETQRNKGNFPGRFSGRQFSNSRSEMNVSTLELGDSALYLCASTEAGYEQYFGPGTRLTVT.

The chain links TRBV5-1 to TRBJ2-7, with D perhaps being TRBD1 or TRBD2 (5 bases each). In germline, CDR1 is SGHRS, CDR2 YFSETQ. Trimming removed 7 bases from V and 2 bases from J, with 13 bases in between. The CDR3 length is 13 residues. CDR3 sequence (DNA): TGCGCCAGCTCCGGGGCAGCGCCCTACGAGCAGTACTTC. Translated: CASSGAAPYEQYF.

V and J are TRBV4-3 and TRBJ1-2; TRBD1 matches at 11 bases. The ends lost 2 bases at V and 8 bases at J; junction bases unmatched: 7. This CDR3 is built from 15 residues. Germline V gene sequence: CDR1 LGHNA, CDR2 YSLEER. As DNA, the CDR3 is TGCGCCAGCAGCCAACCCGGACAGGGGGCCGGGGGCTACACCTTC. Translating gives CASSQPGQGAGGYTF.

The CDR3 bases are TGTGCCAGCAGCTCTCCGGGACTACCTTACGAGCAGTACTTC. This encodes CASSSPGLPYEQYF. The J gene is TRBJ2-7, the V gene TRBV7-2, with TRBD2 matching over 7 bases. V trimming: 4 bases; J trimming: 4 bases; junction bases outside the gene matches: 7. This CDR3 has 14 amino acids. Germline loops: CDR1 SGHTA, CDR2 FQGNSA.

The chain links TRBV5-6 to TRBJ2-3, with D hard to call. V dropped 2 bases and J dropped 2 bases, with 6 bases sitting between them. Per the germline V gene, CDR1 is SGHDT and CDR2 is YYEEEE. The CDR3 spans 13 residues. CDR3 sequence reads: CASSLNPTDTQYF. The CDR3 DNA follows: TGTGCCAGCAGCTTAAACCCCACAGATACGCAGTATTTT.

The chain couples TRBV7-3 to TRBJ1-2; a weak D match, TRBD1 (5 bases). Looked up from germline, CDR1 is SGHTA and CDR2 is FQGTGA. Trimming stripped 2 bases from V and 3 bases from J, with 13 bases between. This CDR3 has 15 residues. Here the CDR3 DNA reads TGTGCCAGCAGCTTAGGGGCAGGGTCCGACTATGGCTACACCTTC. Its protein is CASSLGAGSDYGYTF.

The table lists this clone with a count of one. Here the CDR3 reads CASNRRGLNTEAFF. In DNA, the CDR3 is TGTGCCAGCAACCGCCGGGGGTTGAACACTGAAGCTTTCTTT. This chain uses TRBV27 with TRBJ1-1; a weak D match, TRBD1 (5 bases). This CDR3 has 14 amino acids. V shed 7 bases and J shed 0 bases, with 12 bases lying between them. CDR1 MNHEY and CDR2 SMNVEV come from the germline V gene (reference sequence).

In DNA, the CDR3 is TGTGCCAGCAGCCAATCTCATTCAGGGGGTAAAACTGAAGCTTTCTTT. It is translated as CASSQSHSGGKTEAFF. The chain is built from TRBV16 and TRBJ1-1; 7 bases line up with TRBD1. This CDR3 region has 16 residues. The germline V gene encodes CDR1 KGHSY and CDR2 FQNENV. The trim removed 0 bases at V and 5 bases at J, leaving 9 bases unmatched.

This rearrangement joins TRBV4-2 to TRBJ2-5; perhaps D is TRBD1 or TRBD2 (6 bases each). The V gene lost 6 bases and the J gene lost 4 bases, with 15 bases spanning the gap. Germline loops: CDR1 LGHNA, CDR2 YNFKEQ. The CDR3 extends over 14 amino acids. CDR3 residues: CASRLSGAGETQYF. The CDR3 DNA reads as TGTGCCAGCAGACTCTCGGGGGCCGGAGAGACCCAGTACTTC.

The chain is built from TRBV5-1 and TRBJ2-1, with 9 bases lining up with TRBD1. Trimming took 0 bases from V and 9 from J; bases not matched to a gene: 10. The CDR3 is made up of 16 amino acids. In germline, CDR1 is SGHRS, CDR2 YFSETQ. The CDR3 bases are TGCGCCAGCAGCTTGGCCGCGGGACAGGGTTCAAGTGAGCAGTTCTTC. Translated, it gives CASSLAAGQGSSEQFF.

The J gene is TRBJ1-1, the V gene TRBV6-5, with D perhaps TRBD1 (6 bases). The CDR3 extends over 15 amino acids. Between the trimmed V and J ends, which lost 2 bases and 0 bases, there was a span of 10 bases. The germline CDR1 and CDR2 sequences are MNHEY and SVGAGI. CDR3 sequence: CASSYDDRMNTEAFF. CDR3 sequence (DNA): TGTGCCAGCAGTTACGACGACAGGATGAACACTGAAGCTTTCTTT.